In this sample, the clone carrying this T cell receptor beta chain turned up many times. It was RNA transcripts that yielded the amplified TCR beta CDR3 regions. HTBI primers were employed in a first-round RT-PCR of the TCR CDR3. From the multiplex PCR reads, TCRdb called clonotypes with MiXCR, one entry per CDR3 protein. The data show roughly 700,000 distinct CDR3 sequences, with around 16% seen just once and around a sixth held by the top ten. The CDR3 has 13 residues. Germline-derived CDR1 and CDR2 are MDHEN and SYDVKM. The ends were cut back, 8 bases at V and 1 base at J, with 9 bases in the middle. The data are from a study of T cells in Graves' hyperthyroidism and ophthalmopathy.

The sequence was obtained from a man aged 45-65 years with Graves' hyperthyroidism. The chain combines TRBV28 with TRBJ1-3, with a possible D match to TRBD1 (6 bases). The sequenced sample consisted of blood. The CDR3 spells CASDTGSGNTIYF. DNA of the CDR3: TGTGCCAGCGATACAGGGTCTGGAAACACCATATATTTT.